This T cell receptor beta chain originates from a study of blood T cell repertoires in COVID-19. About the study: COVID-19 samples from acute and convalescent phases originated in the United States, Italy and Spain. T cells, B-cell-depleted T cells, or PBMCs supplied cDNA or gDNA.

There are 12 residues in the CDR3. V was clipped by 6 bases and J by 5 bases, with 10 bases between them. Per the original methods: Counts of nucleated cells, estimated from reference gene primer amplification, were obtained. TCRdb's copy holds only in-frame clones and misses some; the assay was immunoSEQ multiplex PCR. That table supplies the V and J calls and clone size; D and trimming were determined from the DNA. The table lists tens of thousands of clones, around 80% of them singletons. The chain couples TRBV12-3 or TRBV12-4 to TRBJ1-1; the D gene is possibly TRBD1 (5 bases). This TCR was recovered from a man between 60 and 70 years old with active or convalescent COVID-19. The sequencing sample was made of peripheral blood. The CDR3 coding sequence is TGTGCCAGCAGATCGGGGGTTACTGAAGCTTTCTTT. Translated: CASRSGVTEAFF.